The present TCR beta chain was sequenced within a study of blood T cell repertoires in COVID-19. About the study: The origin of the acute and convalescent COVID-19 samples was the United States, Italy and Spain. In each case, the material was cDNA or gDNA derived from T cells, B-cell-depleted T cells, or PBMCs.

This clone was counted a few times. CDR1 and CDR2 (germline): MDHEN, SYDVKM. There are 18 residues in the CDR3. The V gene lost 6 bases and the J gene lost 3 bases, with 24 bases spanning the gap. In the authors' methods: Counts of nucleated cells, estimated from reference gene primer amplification, were obtained. TCRdb's table, derived via immunoSEQ multiplex PCR, lists solely in-frame clones and lacks some. The V and J calls and clone size were taken over from that table, and D and trimming were inferred from the DNA. The repertoire holds about 180,000 clones, 80% seen once, with 6.5% in the top ten.

V is TRBV28 and J is TRBJ2-1; TRBD2 might be the D (7 bases). The TCR originated in a man in his 70s with active or convalescent COVID-19. The material sequenced was peripheral blood. CDR3 amino acids: CASRHSRVGGAIYNEQFF. In DNA form, the CDR3 reads TGTGCCAGCAGACACTCTAGGGTAGGGGGGGCTATCTACAATGAGCAGTTCTTC. Full variable domain (missing parts from reference TRBV28 and TRBJ2-1): DVKVTQSSRYLVKRTGEKVFLECVQDMDHENMFWYRQDPGLGLRLIYFSYDVKMKEKGDIPEGYSVSREKKERFSLILESASTNQTSMYLCASRHSRVGGAIYNEQFFGPGTRLTVL.